This TCR beta chain originates from a study of chemoradiotherapy in HPV16-positive cancers. Findings of the study overall: HPV-responsive T-cell expansion during chemoradiotherapy was linked to improved recurrence-free survival in HPV16-positive patients. Candidate HPV-specific clones and E7-related TCR motifs grew in tumor during treatment.

Germline V gene sequence: CDR1 SGHKS, CDR2 YYEKEE (reference sequence). V lost 0 bases, J lost 5 bases, and 8 bases lay in between. CDR3 length: 13 amino acids. In the case of this clone: Its cognate antigen is unknown.

Clones were read by immunoSEQ multiplex PCR, and TCRdb kept only the in-frame ones, dropping some. The data contain about 12,000 clones, about four fifths of them singletons. This chain links TRBV5-5 with TRBJ1-1, with D hard to call. This receptor was obtained from a human donor with HPV-associated anogenital cancer. This specimen was collected from a patient who underwent chemoradiotherapy. The CDR3 protein is CASSLGVKTEAFF. The CDR3 DNA reads TGTGCCAGCAGCTTGGGGGTTAAAACTGAAGCTTTCTTT.